This T cell receptor (beta chain) appears in the sequencing data of a study of cytomegalovirus exposure and HLA in healthy donors. Comments on this clone: Its antigen is not identified.

TCRdb keeps only in-frame clones here, not all; method: immunoSEQ multiplex PCR. The sample includes around 130,000 clones, about nine tenths of them seen just once. V was clipped by 4 bases and J by 0 bases, with 13 bases between them. The CDR3 runs to 16 residues. Germline CDR1 and CDR2: SGHRS and YFSETQ. Study results and limitations: Rare TCR sequences dominated, though some public TCRs recurred in many donors. High specificity and sensitivity for cytomegalovirus status were reported for the classifier. According to a subsequent analysis, TCR clusters from the first cohort were inclined to appear together in the roughly 130 validation repertoires.

Sequencing input: PBMCs. This receptor was obtained from a man between 25 and 39 years old in good health and CMV-seronegative. This rearrangement joins TRBV5-1 to TRBJ1-4, with D tentatively TRBD1 (6 bases). Here the CDR3 DNA reads TGCGCCAGCAGCAGGGGGACAACCCCAACTAATGAAAAACTGTTTTTT. Residues: CASSRGTTPTNEKLFF.